At least ten counts were recorded for the clone carrying this T cell receptor (beta chain). Its antigen is not identified. In making TCR beta libraries, quantitative 5'-RACE with molecular barcodes was used. TCRdb reprocessed the 5' RACE reads via MiXCR and lists one record per CDR3 protein. The repertoire holds about 130,000 distinct CDR3 sequences, 6% to 8.5% seen once, with around 11% in the top ten. This entry belongs to a study of CD8 T cells in ankylosing spondylitis. General study points: Blood of patients with ankylosing spondylitis appeared to be characterized by a TCR beta motif of about 8 highly homologous variants.

This receptor was taken from a female donor with ankylosing spondylitis or in good health (not recorded which). Sequencing was done on a sample of blood, either unsorted or a sorted T cell fraction (not recorded which).

CDR3 sequence (DNA): TGTGCCAGTGCCCCTCGGGCCGGGAATGAAAAACTGTTTTTT. It codes for CASAPRAGNEKLFF. The chain employs TRBV12-3 or TRBV12-4 and TRBJ1-4; D not certain. This CDR3 is 14 amino acids long. V was trimmed by 9 bases and J by 5 bases, leaving 16 bases between them.